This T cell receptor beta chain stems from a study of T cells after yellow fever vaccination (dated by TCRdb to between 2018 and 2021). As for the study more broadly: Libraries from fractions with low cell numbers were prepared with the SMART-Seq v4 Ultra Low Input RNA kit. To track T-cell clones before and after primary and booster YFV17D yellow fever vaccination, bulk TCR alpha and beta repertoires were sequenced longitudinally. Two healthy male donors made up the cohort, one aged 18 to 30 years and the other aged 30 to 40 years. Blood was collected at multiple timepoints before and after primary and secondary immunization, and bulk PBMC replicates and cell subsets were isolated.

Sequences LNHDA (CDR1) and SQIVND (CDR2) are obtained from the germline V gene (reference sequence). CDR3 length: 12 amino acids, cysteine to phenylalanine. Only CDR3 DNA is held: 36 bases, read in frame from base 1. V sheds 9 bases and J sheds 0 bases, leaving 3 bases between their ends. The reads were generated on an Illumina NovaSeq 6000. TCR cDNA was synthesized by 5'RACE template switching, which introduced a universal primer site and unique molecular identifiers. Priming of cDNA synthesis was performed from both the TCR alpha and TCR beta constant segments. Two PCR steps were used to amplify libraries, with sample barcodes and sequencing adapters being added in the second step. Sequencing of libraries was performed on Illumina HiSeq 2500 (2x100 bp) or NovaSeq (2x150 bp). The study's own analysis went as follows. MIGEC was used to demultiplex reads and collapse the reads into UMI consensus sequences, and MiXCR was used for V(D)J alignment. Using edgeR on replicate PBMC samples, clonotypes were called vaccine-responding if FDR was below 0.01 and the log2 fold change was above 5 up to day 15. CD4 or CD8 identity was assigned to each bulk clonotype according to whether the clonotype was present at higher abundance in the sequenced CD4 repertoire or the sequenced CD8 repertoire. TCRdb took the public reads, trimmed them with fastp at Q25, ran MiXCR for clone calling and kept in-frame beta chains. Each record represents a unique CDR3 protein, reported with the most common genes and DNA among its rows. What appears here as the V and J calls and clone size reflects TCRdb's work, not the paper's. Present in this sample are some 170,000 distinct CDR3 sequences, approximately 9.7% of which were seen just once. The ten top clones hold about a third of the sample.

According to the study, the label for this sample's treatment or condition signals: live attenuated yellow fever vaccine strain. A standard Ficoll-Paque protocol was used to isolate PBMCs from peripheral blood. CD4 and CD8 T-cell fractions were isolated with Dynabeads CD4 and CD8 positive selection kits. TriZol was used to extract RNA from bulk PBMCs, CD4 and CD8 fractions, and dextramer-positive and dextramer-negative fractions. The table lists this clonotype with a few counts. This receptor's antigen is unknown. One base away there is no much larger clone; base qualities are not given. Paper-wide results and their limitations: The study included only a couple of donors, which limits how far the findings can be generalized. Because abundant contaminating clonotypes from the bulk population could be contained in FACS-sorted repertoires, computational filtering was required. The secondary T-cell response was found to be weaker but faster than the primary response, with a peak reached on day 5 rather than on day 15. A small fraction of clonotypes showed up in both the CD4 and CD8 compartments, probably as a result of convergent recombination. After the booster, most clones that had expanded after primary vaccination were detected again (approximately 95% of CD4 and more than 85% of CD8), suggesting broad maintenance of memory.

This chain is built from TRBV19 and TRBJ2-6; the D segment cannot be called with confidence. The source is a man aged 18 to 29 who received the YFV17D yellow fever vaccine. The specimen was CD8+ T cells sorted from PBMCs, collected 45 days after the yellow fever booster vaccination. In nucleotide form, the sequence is TGTGCCAGCTGCTCTGGGGCCAACGTCCTGACTTTC. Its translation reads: CASCSGANVLTF.